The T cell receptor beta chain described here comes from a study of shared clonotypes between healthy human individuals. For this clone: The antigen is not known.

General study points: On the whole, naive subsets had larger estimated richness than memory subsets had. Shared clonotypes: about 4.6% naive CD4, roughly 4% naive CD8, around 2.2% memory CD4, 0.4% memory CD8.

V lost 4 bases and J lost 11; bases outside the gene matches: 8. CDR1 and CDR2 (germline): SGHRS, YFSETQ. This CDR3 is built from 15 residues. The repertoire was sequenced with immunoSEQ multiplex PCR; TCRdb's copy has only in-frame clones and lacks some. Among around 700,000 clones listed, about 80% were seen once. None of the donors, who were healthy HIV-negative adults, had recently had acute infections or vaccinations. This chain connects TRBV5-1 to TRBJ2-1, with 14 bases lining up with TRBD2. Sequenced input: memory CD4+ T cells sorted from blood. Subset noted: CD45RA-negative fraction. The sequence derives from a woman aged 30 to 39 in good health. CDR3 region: CASSPGTSGRDKQFF. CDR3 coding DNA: TGCGCCAGCAGCCCGGGGACTAGCGGGAGAGATAAGCAGTTCTTC. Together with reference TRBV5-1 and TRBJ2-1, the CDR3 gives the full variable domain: KAGVTQTPRYLIKTRGQQVTLSCSPISGHRSVSWYQQTPGQGLQFLFEYFSETQRNKGNFPGRFSGRQFSNSRSEMNVSTLELGDSALYLCASSPGTSGRDKQFFGPGTRLTVL.